Following are 30 T cell receptor beta chains from one sample sequenced in a study of T cells after yellow fever vaccination. One entry per CDR3 protein results from TCRdb running MiXCR on the 5' RACE reads. The sample includes around 350,000 distinct CDR3 sequences, around 6.5% of them seen just once. The input for sequencing was PBMCs, taken 5 days after the yellow fever booster vaccination. These receptors were taken from a man aged 25 to 40 who received the YFV17D yellow fever vaccine.

In this sample, this clonotype turned up many times. The chain uses TRBV20-1 and TRBJ2-3; D is unresolved. The CDR3 extends over 12 amino acids. CDR1 DFQATT and CDR2 SNEGSKA come from the germline V gene (reference sequence). V was pared by 6 bases and J by 6 bases, with 13 bases between. The CDR3, as DNA: TGCAGTGCCCCTCGGTCAAGTGATACGCAGTATTTT. This translates into CSAPRSSDTQYF.

In its sample, this clonotype was seen many times. The chain carries TRBV12-3 or TRBV12-4 and TRBJ2-7; D might be TRBD1 or TRBD2, each matching 5 bases. V shed 6 bases and J shed 9 bases, with 18 bases lying between them. The CDR3 length is 13 residues. The CDR3 nucleotides are TGTGCCAGCAGCCTCGGACAAATTGGAGGGCAGTACTTC. This encodes CASSLGQIGGQYF.

The chain recombines TRBV10-1 with TRBJ2-7, with 7 bases fitting TRBD1. After removal of 4 bases from V and 2 bases from J, the junction contained 2 bases not matched to a gene. This CDR3 contains 13 residues. The germline V gene encodes CDR1 WNHNN and CDR2 SYGVQD (reference sequence). This CDR3 reads CASSGQGPYEQYF. The DNA of the CDR3 is TGCGCCAGCAGTGGACAGGGCCCCTACGAGCAGTACTTC.

This clonotype has a handful of counts. The rearrangement joins TRBV20-1 to TRBJ2-1, with a possible D match to TRBD2 (5 bases). This CDR3 has 14 residues. Deletions cut 4 bases from V and 10 bases from J, with 20 bases between. CDR1 and CDR2 from the germline V gene are DFQATT and SNEGSKA (reference sequence). The DNA of the CDR3 is TGCAGTGCTACTAGTTTGCGGGTGTTAGGGGAGCAGTTCTTC. Its protein is CSATSLRVLGEQFF.

This clonotype was detected many times. V gene TRBV7-2 combines with J gene TRBJ2-5; no reliable D call. Germline-derived CDR1 and CDR2 are SGHTA and FQGNSA. This CDR3 is 13 amino acids long. V was clipped by 3 bases and J by 9 bases, with 14 bases between them. For the CDR3, the DNA is TGTGCCAGCAGCTTGATCGACATGCGCGCCCAGTACTTC. Translation gives CASSLIDMRAQYF.

This clonotype was observed a handful of times. This chain joins TRBV5-6 and TRBJ2-6; D is ambiguous. CDR1 and CDR2 (germline): SGHDT, YYEEEE. CDR3 length: 11 residues. Trimming removed 0 bases from V and 11 bases from J, with 3 bases in between. CDR3 loop: CASSLDYVLTF. Here the CDR3 DNA reads TGTGCCAGCAGCTTGGACTACGTCCTGACTTTC.

The V gene is TRBV7-9, the J gene TRBJ2-2, with no clear D. Trimming stripped 2 bases from V and 7 bases from J, with 8 bases between. The germline V gene encodes CDR1 SEHNR and CDR2 FQNEAQ (reference sequence). The CDR3 covers 13 residues. The CDR3 DNA follows: TGTGCCAGCAGCTTATTTTCTGACGGGGAGCTGTTTTTT. Translation: CASSLFSDGELFF.

This clonotype was counted a few times. The chain combines TRBV6-2 or TRBV6-3 with TRBJ1-2, with D possibly matching TRBD1 (6 bases). V lost 6 bases and J lost 6, with 20 bases in between. The CDR3 contains 15 residues. Germline CDR1 and CDR2: MNHEY and SVGEGT. CDR3 bases: TGTGCCAGCAGCTCGAATGACAGGACCGGAGATGGCTACACCTTC. It codes for CASSSNDRTGDGYTF.

This clonotype appeared a few times. The V gene is TRBV20-1, the J gene TRBJ1-4; no clear D. The CDR3 spans 14 residues. Trimming shortened V by 5 bases and J by 2 bases, and 12 bases separated the two germline ends. Germline V CDR1 and CDR2: DFQATT, SNEGSKA (reference sequence). Written as DNA, the CDR3 is TGCAGTGCTTCCCCCGCCGGTACTAATGAAAAACTGTTTTTT. Translation: CSASPAGTNEKLFF.

This clonotype was counted ten times or more. V usage is TRBV5-1 and J usage is TRBJ2-4; D is undetermined. CDR3 length: 11 amino acids. The V and J ends lost 6 bases and 4 bases respectively, with 5 bases between them. Germline CDR1 reads SGHRS; CDR2 reads YFSETQ. The CDR3 DNA reads as TGCGCCAGCAAGGCTAAAAACATTCAGTACTTC. As protein: CASKAKNIQYF.

This rearrangement joins TRBV7-7 to TRBJ2-1; D is undetermined. There are 14 residues in the CDR3. Germline lookup yields CDR1 SSHAT and CDR2 FNYEAQ (reference sequence). Deletions cut 5 bases from V and 5 bases from J, with 13 bases between. DNA for the CDR3: TGTGCCAGCAGCAAGTCAGGAAGAAACAATGAGCAGTTCTTC. It specifies CASSKSGRNNEQFF.

This chain links TRBV20-1 with TRBJ2-1; 7 bases agree with TRBD2. This CDR3 is built from 17 residues. The germline V gene encodes CDR1 DFQATT and CDR2 SNEGSKA (reference sequence). After removal of 6 bases from V and 0 bases from J, the junction contained 14 bases not matched to a gene. In DNA form, the CDR3 reads TGCAGTGCCGGAGGCGGGAGCGTCCCTAGCTCCTACAATGAGCAGTTCTTC. It translates to CSAGGGSVPSSYNEQFF.

This clonotype was picked up many times. CDR3 residues: CASSQDSLPGYSYEQYF. The CDR3 nucleotides read TGCGCCAGCAGCCAAGATTCCCTGCCAGGGTACTCCTACGAGCAGTACTTC. The chain combines TRBV4-3 with TRBJ2-7; maybe TRBD1 (5 bases). The CDR3 covers 17 residues. The V end was cut by 0 bases, the J end by 0 bases, with 15 bases between. Germline V gene lookup returns CDR1 LGHNA and CDR2 YSLEER.

This chain links TRBV12-3 or TRBV12-4 with TRBJ2-7; D ambiguous. The V gene lost 2 bases and the J gene lost 7 bases, with 12 bases spanning the gap. This CDR3 contains 13 residues. This chain's CDR3 is CASSLLLESEQYF. The CDR3 bases are TGTGCCAGCAGTTTACTTCTGGAATCTGAGCAGTACTTC.

This clonotype was counted a few times. The chain combines TRBV5-1 with TRBJ2-1; 9 nucleotides agree with TRBD2. The germline V gene has CDR1 SGHRS and CDR2 YFSETQ. Trimming took 4 bases from V and 6 from J; bases not matched to a gene: 11. The CDR3 totals 16 residues. The CDR3 spells CASSLGAGGPSNEQFF. The CDR3 DNA follows: TGCGCCAGCAGCCTAGGGGCGGGAGGGCCCTCCAATGAGCAGTTCTTC.

The chain couples TRBV7-2 to TRBJ2-3; D gene ambiguous. This CDR3 is built from 12 residues. The germline V gene encodes CDR1 SGHTA and CDR2 FQGNSA. V was shortened by 6 bases and J by 2 bases, with 6 bases between the two germline ends. The CDR3: CASRPDTDTQYF. Here the CDR3 DNA reads TGTGCCAGCAGGCCCGACACAGATACGCAGTATTTT.

This clonotype was recorded at least ten times. The chain recombines TRBV12-3 or TRBV12-4 with TRBJ2-3; possibly TRBD1 or TRBD2 for D (5 bases each). V lost 1 base, J lost 7 bases, and 12 bases lay in between. The length of the CDR3 is 14 residues. The CDR3 sequence is CASSLGDRTNTQYF. CDR3 sequence (DNA): TGTGCCAGCAGTTTAGGGGACCGCACCAATACGCAGTATTTT.

This clonotype was recorded many times. The genes are TRBV5-1 and TRBJ2-1, with 7 bases fitting TRBD1. CDR1 SGHRS and CDR2 YFSETQ come from the germline V gene. After removal of 7 bases from V and 12 bases from J, the junction contained 16 bases not matched to a gene. The CDR3 runs 14 residues. CDR3 bases: TGCGCCAGCGCTCTCGGGACAGACAATGAAGGGCAGTTCTTC. Translation gives CASALGTDNEGQFF. Full variable domain (missing parts from reference TRBV5-1 and TRBJ2-1): KAGVTQTPRYLIKTRGQQVTLSCSPISGHRSVSWYQQTPGQGLQFLFEYFSETQRNKGNFPGRFSGRQFSNSRSEMNVSTLELGDSALYLCASALGTDNEGQFFGPGTRLTVL.

This clonotype has a single count. Given a much more abundant clone one base away, this may be a read error. The chain has TRBV19 and TRBJ2-1, with TRBD2 matching over 7 bases. The CDR3 has 16 residues. After removal of 5 bases from V and 3 bases from J, the junction contained 10 bases not matched to a gene. The germline V gene encodes CDR1 LNHDA and CDR2 SQIVND (reference sequence). CDR3 residues: CASSRRAGPFYNEQFF. Here the CDR3 DNA reads TGTGCCAGTAGTCGGAGAGCGGGGCCCTTCTACAATGAGCAGTTCTTC.

This clonotype was seen only a few times. This chain uses TRBV4-2 with TRBJ1-1; D is possibly TRBD1 (6 bases). This CDR3 is 15 amino acids long. The V end lost 0 bases, the J end lost 2 bases, and 10 bases lay between the germline ends. From germline, CDR1 is LGHNA and CDR2 YNFKEQ. CDR3 bases: TGTGCCAGCAGCCAAGATGGGACACTCAACACTGAAGCTTTCTTT. Residues: CASSQDGTLNTEAFF.

This clonotype was recorded a few times. This chain uses TRBV7-2 with TRBJ2-7; tentatively, D is TRBD1 (6 bases). The CDR3 runs to 11 residues. The germline CDR1 and CDR2 sequences are SGHTA and FQGNSA. In nucleotides, the CDR3 is TGTGCTACCAGGGGAGCCTACGAGCAGTACTTC. Its protein is CATRGAYEQYF.

This clonotype was seen ten or more times. This chain joins TRBV20-1 and TRBJ2-3, with TRBD2 as a possible D gene (6 bases). The CDR3 runs to 12 residues. V lost 4 bases and J 6 bases, leaving 11 bases between the germline ends. Per the germline V gene, CDR1 is DFQATT and CDR2 is SNEGSKA (reference sequence). The chain's CDR3 is CSAMEGEDTQYF. The CDR3 nucleotides are TGCAGTGCTATGGAGGGAGAGGATACGCAGTATTTT.

This clonotype showed up many times. The chain has TRBV3-1 and TRBJ2-7; D gene uncertain. Germline lookup yields CDR1 LGHDT and CDR2 YNNKEL (reference sequence). The CDR3 totals 13 residues. Trimming pared 5 bases from V and 3 bases from J, leaving 11 bases between. Here the CDR3 reads CASSKVVGYEQYF. CDR3 coding DNA: TGTGCCAGCAGCAAAGTGGTAGGCTACGAGCAGTACTTC.

V gene TRBV24-1 combines with J gene TRBJ2-3; no reliable D call. The CDR3 totals 16 residues. V was shortened by 3 bases and J by 0 bases, with 12 bases between the two germline ends. CDR1 is KGHDR and CDR2 is SFDVKD in the germline V gene. The CDR3 here is CATSDPLRASTDTQYF. CDR3 bases: TGTGCCACCAGTGATCCCCTTCGGGCTAGCACAGATACGCAGTATTTT.

The sample holds many counts of this clonotype. The CDR3 bases are TGTGCCAGCAGCGGGGCTCCCATTGACGAGCAGTACTTC. Translation: CASSGAPIDEQYF. The V call is TRBV3-1, the J call TRBJ2-7; possibly TRBD1 for D (5 bases). The CDR3 totals 13 residues. Germline V CDR1 and CDR2: LGHDT, YNNKEL (reference sequence). Trimming removed 5 bases at V and 5 bases at J, with 13 bases between.

To note about this clonotype: Its ends do not fully match the called genes, so a read error is possible. CDR3 amino acids: CASSVRDSEPPGTQYF. The DNA of the CDR3 is TGTGCTAGCAGCGTCCGGGACAGTGAGCCCCCGGGGACCCAGTACTTC. The chain employs TRBV7-7 and TRBJ2-5; 7 bases agree with TRBD1. Looked up from germline, CDR1 is SSHAT and CDR2 is FNYEAQ (reference sequence). There are 16 residues in the CDR3.

This clonotype was seen repeatedly, ten times or more. The chain couples TRBV6-1 to TRBJ2-3, with D possibly called TRBD1 or TRBD2 (5 bases each). CDR3 length: 16 amino acids. Germline lookup yields CDR1 MNHNS and CDR2 SASEGT. Trimming took 11 bases from V and 5 from J, leaving 26 bases between them. The CDR3 reads CAPHRAPGLWLDTQYF. The CDR3 DNA reads TGTGCCCCTCACCGGGCCCCGGGGCTGTGGCTAGATACGCAGTATTTT.

This clonotype came up many times. This chain uses TRBV10-2 with TRBJ2-5; 7 nucleotides agree with TRBD2. The CDR3 is made up of 13 amino acids. The V gene's germline CDR1 is WSHSY and CDR2 SAAADI. V dropped 8 bases and J dropped 4; count of bases not matched to a gene: 7. CDR3 residues: CASWRERGETQYF. Written as DNA, the CDR3 is TGCGCCAGCTGGAGGGAGCGGGGAGAGACCCAGTACTTC.

This clonotype was detected many times. This chain uses TRBV20-1 with TRBJ1-2; TRBD1 matches 10 bases. The CDR3 loop spans 16 amino acids. CDR1 and CDR2 from the germline V gene are DFQATT and SNEGSKA (reference sequence). Trimming cost V 0 bases and J 4 bases; bases outside gene matches: 8. CDR3 sequence (DNA): TGCAGTGCTAGAGAAATGACAGGGGGCGCAGGCTATGGCTACACCTTC. This codes for CSAREMTGGAGYGYTF.

V usage is TRBV5-1 and J usage is TRBJ2-7; D gene unclear. The length of the CDR3 is 14 residues. Trimming removed 1 base at V and 7 bases at J, with 15 bases between. Germline-derived CDR1 and CDR2 are SGHRS and YFSETQ. CDR3 region: CASSLSTDIGEQYF. The DNA for the CDR3 is TGCGCCAGCAGCTTGTCGACCGACATTGGGGAGCAGTACTTC. The whole variable domain, filled in from reference TRBV5-1 and TRBJ2-7, reads KAGVTQTPRYLIKTRGQQVTLSCSPISGHRSVSWYQQTPGQGLQFLFEYFSETQRNKGNFPGRFSGRQFSNSRSEMNVSTLELGDSALYLCASSLSTDIGEQYFGPGTRLTVT.